Listed below are T cell receptor beta chains from one sample, sequenced in a study of human CD4 T cells and Enterobacteriaceae. TCRdb keeps only in-frame clones here, not all; method: immunoSEQ multiplex PCR. The sample shows 300 to 450 clones, around two fifths of them seen only once. The sequenced sample was bacteria-reactive CD4+ T cells grown in culture. Receptors were obtained from a human donor in good health. Both conserved end residues are part of each CDR3. A D gene is named only where the DNA matches it firmly. A row's size may be missing; if present it is once, few, many or a size class.

clone_size,d_call,v_call,j_call,cdr3_aa,cdr3_nt
.,.,TRBV2,TRBJ2-1,CASGLLLTSDEQFF,TGTGCCAGCGGGCTGCTATTGACCTCAGATGAGCAGTTCTTC
large,TRBD1,TRBV18,TRBJ2-7,CASSLGTGPYEQYF,TGTGCCAGCTCACTAGGGACAGGGCCCTACGAGCAGTACTTC
large,TRBD1,TRBV25-1,TRBJ1-5,CASSQTGRDQPQHF,TGTGCCAGCAGCCAGACAGGGCGTGATCAGCCCCAGCATTTT
.,.,TRBV6-5,TRBJ1-3,CASSKLSGTGNTIYF,TGTGCCAGCAGTAAACTCTCAGGGACTGGAAACACCATATATTTT
.,.,TRBV10-1,TRBJ1-4,CASSESGRDEKLFF,TGCGCCAGCAGTGAGTCGGGACGGGACGAAAAACTGTTTTTT
.,.,TRBV10-2,TRBJ2-2,CASSDGNTGELFF,TGCGCCAGCAGTGACGGGAACACCGGGGAGCTGTTTTTT
few,.,TRBV5-4,TRBJ1-1,CASSASQGVNTEAFF,TGTGCCAGCAGCGCGAGCCAGGGCGTGAACACTGAAGCTTTCTTT
.,TRBD2,TRBV11-2,TRBJ2-1,CASSLVRGSGGYNEQFF,TGTGCCAGCAGCTTAGTACGTGGAAGCGGGGGATACAATGAGCAGTTCTTC
few,.,TRBV10-2,TRBJ2-7,CASSELPPTPLKF,TGCGCCAGCAGTGAGCTTCCCCCTACCCCATTAAAGTTC
.,.,TRBV5-6,TRBJ2-3,CASLSERTTSPDTQYF,TGTGCCAGCCTCTCTGAGAGGACCACGAGCCCAGATACGCAGTATTTT
few,.,TRBV11-3,TRBJ1-4,CASSWGREAGKLFF,TGTGCCAGCAGCTGGGGCAGGGAGGCTGGAAAACTGTTTTTT
.,.,TRBV7-8,TRBJ2-7,CASSLGSPYEQYF,TGTGCCAGCAGCTTAGGCAGTCCCTACGAGCAGTACTTC
large,.,TRBV7-2,TRBJ1-4,CASSWGREAGKLFF,TGTGCCAGCAGCTGGGGCAGGGAGGCTGGAAAACTGTTTTTT
once,TRBD1,TRBV10-3,TRBJ2-7,CAISGTQTGSYEQYF,TGTGCCATCAGTGGTACCCAGACAGGGTCCTACGAGCAGTACTTC
.,TRBD2,TRBV5-1,TRBJ2-7,CASSATSGSDEQYF,TGCGCCAGCAGCGCGACTAGCGGGAGCGACGAGCAGTACTTC
large,TRBD1,TRBV28,TRBJ1-2,CASSLGGGLGYGYTF,TGTGCCAGCAGTTTAGGAGGGGGCCTAGGCTATGGCTACACCTTC
few,TRBD2,TRBV9,TRBJ2-3,CASSARGVLGTDTQYF,TGTGCCAGCAGCGCGCGGGGGGTTCTGGGCACAGATACGCAGTATTTT
.,.,TRBV11-2,TRBJ1-3,CASSLARSHSGNTIYF,TGTGCCAGCAGCTTAGCGAGGAGTCACTCTGGAAACACCATATATTTT
.,TRBD1,TRBV27,TRBJ2-5,CASSRQGQETQYF,TGTGCCAGCAGTCGACAGGGTCAAGAGACCCAGTACTTC
.,TRBD1,TRBV7-9,TRBJ2-4,CASSSGRDRGLLAKNIQYF,TGTGCCAGCAGCTCAGGCCGGGACAGGGGCCTTCTAGCCAAAAACATTCAGTACTTC
.,.,TRBV2,TRBJ1-5,CASSEALGGPQHF,TGTGCCAGCAGTGAAGCGCTTGGGGGGCCCCAGCATTTT
.,.,TRBV12-5,TRBJ2-2,CASGSSPAGYGELFF,TGTGCTAGTGGTTCCTCACCCGCAGGGTACGGGGAGCTGTTTTTT
large,.,TRBV19,TRBJ2-2,CASSNQNTGELFF,TGTGCCAGTAGTAACCAGAACACCGGGGAGCTGTTTTTT
large,.,TRBV15,TRBJ1-2,CATSRDRAGGYTF,TGTGCCACCAGCAGAGATCGGGCAGGAGGCTACACCTTC
few,.,TRBV5-1,TRBJ2-3,CASSFPGDDTQYF,TGCGCCAGCAGCTTCCCGGGGGATGATACGCAGTATTTT
.,.,TRBV7-2,TRBJ2-7,CASSLSGPYEQYF,TGTGCCAGCAGCCTCAGCGGACCTTACGAGCAGTACTTC
medium-sized,TRBD1,TRBV10-3,TRBJ1-1,CAIMNGQGANTEAFF,TGTGCCATCATGAACGGACAGGGGGCGAACACTGAAGCTTTCTTT
few,.,TRBV4-1,TRBJ2-3,CASSQGPGGTDTQYF,TGCGCCAGCAGCCAAGGGCCAGGGGGCACAGATACGCAGTATTTT
large,TRBD1,TRBV19,TRBJ2-3,CASSPDRGGTDTQYF,TGTGCCAGTAGTCCGGACAGGGGAGGCACAGATACGCAGTATTTT
large,TRBD2,TRBV5-5,TRBJ2-7,CASSQNVGGLDSYEQYF,TGTGCCAGCAGCCAGAATGTGGGAGGGCTGGACTCCTACGAGCAGTACTTC
.,.,TRBV28,TRBJ1-1,CASSPQRINTEAFF,TGTGCCAGCAGTCCGCAACGGATAAACACTGAAGCTTTCTTT
.,.,TRBV6-5,TRBJ2-7,CASSWDSYYEQYF,TGTGCCAGCAGTTGGGACTCGTACTACGAGCAGTACTTC
large,TRBD1,TRBV28,TRBJ2-7,CASTGTGGAYEQYF,TGTGCCAGCACCGGGACAGGGGGCGCCTACGAGCAGTACTTC
few,.,TRBV25-1,TRBJ2-5,CASSSGAETQYF,TGTGCCAGCAGTTCGGGCGCGGAGACCCAGTACTTC
.,.,TRBV29-1,TRBJ1-1,CSVGGRMNTEAFF,TGCAGCGTTGGGGGCAGAATGAACACTGAAGCTTTCTTT
few,.,TRBV2,TRBJ1-5,CASSQQGGQPQHF,TGTGCCAGCAGCCAACAGGGAGGGCAGCCCCAGCATTTT
large,.,TRBV28,TRBJ1-2,CASSLWGRAGYTF,TGTGCCAGCAGTTTATGGGGCAGGGCGGGCTACACCTTC
large,.,TRBV25-1,TRBJ2-1,CASRTSGASGSEQFF,TGTGCCAGCAGGACGTCCGGGGCCTCAGGCAGTGAGCAGTTCTTC
.,TRBD1,TRBV5-7,TRBJ2-1,CASSEGTGNNEQFF,TGTGCCAGCAGCGAAGGGACAGGGAACAATGAGCAGTTCTTC
.,.,TRBV2,TRBJ2-7,CASSDVSYEQYF,TGTGCCAGCAGCGACGTCTCCTACGAGCAGTACTTC
large,.,TRBV7-9,TRBJ1-1,CASSLYENTEAFF,TGTGCCAGCAGCTTATATGAGAACACTGAAGCTTTCTTT
large,.,TRBV5-3,TRBJ1-2,CARSPRRGSYGYTF,TGTGCCAGAAGCCCCCGCCGGGGGAGCTATGGCTACACCTTC
.,TRBD1,TRBV6-1,TRBJ2-3,CASSRTGLRDTQYF,TGTGCCAGCAGTCGGACAGGGTTAAGAGATACGCAGTATTTT
few,TRBD1,TRBV7-3,TRBJ1-2,CASSLQGAPMGYTF,TGTGCCAGCAGCTTACAGGGGGCCCCCATGGGCTACACCTTC
few,TRBD1,TRBV7-6,TRBJ1-3,CASSLGVDRDNTIYF,TGTGCCAGCAGCTTAGGGGTTGACAGGGACAACACCATATATTTT
.,.,TRBV6-1,TRBJ2-7,CASTLGTPSTQYF,TGTGCCAGCACCCTAGGGACCCCGTCGACGCAGTACTTC
.,.,TRBV5-4,TRBJ1-2,CASSWDTNYGYTF,TGTGCCAGCAGCTGGGACACTAACTATGGCTACACCTTC
.,TRBD1,TRBV27,TRBJ2-5,CASRIYGTDQTQYF,TGTGCCAGCAGGATCTACGGGACAGACCAAACCCAGTACTTC
.,.,TRBV11-3,TRBJ1-3,CASSLARSHSGNTIYF,TGTGCCAGCAGCTTAGCGAGGAGTCACTCTGGAAACACCATATATTTT
.,TRBD2,TRBV5-8,TRBJ2-3,CASSGAGTSSLTQYF,TGTGCCAGCAGCGGAGCCGGGACTAGTTCCCTTACGCAGTATTTT
once,TRBD2,TRBV6-5,TRBJ2-7,CASSYSGYSGSYEQYF,TGTGCCAGCAGTTACTCCGGGTACAGCGGGAGCTACGAGCAGTACTTC
.,.,TRBV28,TRBJ2-2,CASATPNTGELFF,TGTGCCAGCGCCACCCCGAACACCGGGGAGCTGTTTTTT
few,TRBD2,TRBV5-8,TRBJ2-7,CASSQNVGGLDSYEQYF,TGTGCCAGCAGCCAGAATGTGGGAGGGCTGGACTCCTACGAGCAGTACTTC
.,.,TRBV27,TRBJ2-7,CASSLRADYEQYF,TGTGCCAGCAGTTTAAGGGCAGACTACGAGCAGTACTTC
few,.,TRBV6-1,TRBJ1-4,CASSEFPGNEKLFF,TGTGCCAGCAGTGAATTTCCGGGGAATGAAAAACTGTTTTTT
few,TRBD1,TRBV7-9,TRBJ1-1,CASSRGQGGTEAFF,TGTGCCAGCAGCCGAGGACAGGGTGGGACTGAAGCTTTCTTT
.,.,TRBV7-3,TRBJ1-3,CASSLARSHSGNTIYF,TGTGCCAGCAGCTTAGCGAGGAGTCACTCTGGAAACACCATATATTTT
.,TRBD1,TRBV6-6,TRBJ1-5,CASRDRGSDNQPQHF,TGTGCCAGCAGGGACAGGGGTTCAGACAATCAGCCCCAGCATTTT
medium-sized,.,TRBV7-7,TRBJ1-3,CASSLGVNPGNTIYF,TGTGCCAGCAGCTTAGGGGTCAATCCTGGAAACACCATATATTTT